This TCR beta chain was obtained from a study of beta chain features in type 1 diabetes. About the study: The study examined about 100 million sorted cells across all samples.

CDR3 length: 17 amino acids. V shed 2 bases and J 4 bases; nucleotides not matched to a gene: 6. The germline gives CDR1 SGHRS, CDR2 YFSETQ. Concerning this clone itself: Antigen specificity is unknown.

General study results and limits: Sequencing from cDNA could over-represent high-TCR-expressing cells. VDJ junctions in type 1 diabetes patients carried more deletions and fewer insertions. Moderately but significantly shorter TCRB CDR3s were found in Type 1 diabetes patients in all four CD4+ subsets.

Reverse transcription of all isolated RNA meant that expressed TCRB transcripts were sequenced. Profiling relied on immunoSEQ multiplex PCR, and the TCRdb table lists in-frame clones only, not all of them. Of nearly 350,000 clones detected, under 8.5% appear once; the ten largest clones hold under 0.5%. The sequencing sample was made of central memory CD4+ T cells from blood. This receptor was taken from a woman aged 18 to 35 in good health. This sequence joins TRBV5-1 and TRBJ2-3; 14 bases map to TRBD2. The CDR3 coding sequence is TGCGCCAGCAGCTTCGGCGGGACTAGCGGGAGCTCAGATACGCAGTATTTT. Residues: CASSFGGTSGSSDTQYF. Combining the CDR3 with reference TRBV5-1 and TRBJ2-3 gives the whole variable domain KAGVTQTPRYLIKTRGQQVTLSCSPISGHRSVSWYQQTPGQGLQFLFEYFSETQRNKGNFPGRFSGRQFSNSRSEMNVSTLELGDSALYLCASSFGGTSGSSDTQYFGPGTRLTVL.